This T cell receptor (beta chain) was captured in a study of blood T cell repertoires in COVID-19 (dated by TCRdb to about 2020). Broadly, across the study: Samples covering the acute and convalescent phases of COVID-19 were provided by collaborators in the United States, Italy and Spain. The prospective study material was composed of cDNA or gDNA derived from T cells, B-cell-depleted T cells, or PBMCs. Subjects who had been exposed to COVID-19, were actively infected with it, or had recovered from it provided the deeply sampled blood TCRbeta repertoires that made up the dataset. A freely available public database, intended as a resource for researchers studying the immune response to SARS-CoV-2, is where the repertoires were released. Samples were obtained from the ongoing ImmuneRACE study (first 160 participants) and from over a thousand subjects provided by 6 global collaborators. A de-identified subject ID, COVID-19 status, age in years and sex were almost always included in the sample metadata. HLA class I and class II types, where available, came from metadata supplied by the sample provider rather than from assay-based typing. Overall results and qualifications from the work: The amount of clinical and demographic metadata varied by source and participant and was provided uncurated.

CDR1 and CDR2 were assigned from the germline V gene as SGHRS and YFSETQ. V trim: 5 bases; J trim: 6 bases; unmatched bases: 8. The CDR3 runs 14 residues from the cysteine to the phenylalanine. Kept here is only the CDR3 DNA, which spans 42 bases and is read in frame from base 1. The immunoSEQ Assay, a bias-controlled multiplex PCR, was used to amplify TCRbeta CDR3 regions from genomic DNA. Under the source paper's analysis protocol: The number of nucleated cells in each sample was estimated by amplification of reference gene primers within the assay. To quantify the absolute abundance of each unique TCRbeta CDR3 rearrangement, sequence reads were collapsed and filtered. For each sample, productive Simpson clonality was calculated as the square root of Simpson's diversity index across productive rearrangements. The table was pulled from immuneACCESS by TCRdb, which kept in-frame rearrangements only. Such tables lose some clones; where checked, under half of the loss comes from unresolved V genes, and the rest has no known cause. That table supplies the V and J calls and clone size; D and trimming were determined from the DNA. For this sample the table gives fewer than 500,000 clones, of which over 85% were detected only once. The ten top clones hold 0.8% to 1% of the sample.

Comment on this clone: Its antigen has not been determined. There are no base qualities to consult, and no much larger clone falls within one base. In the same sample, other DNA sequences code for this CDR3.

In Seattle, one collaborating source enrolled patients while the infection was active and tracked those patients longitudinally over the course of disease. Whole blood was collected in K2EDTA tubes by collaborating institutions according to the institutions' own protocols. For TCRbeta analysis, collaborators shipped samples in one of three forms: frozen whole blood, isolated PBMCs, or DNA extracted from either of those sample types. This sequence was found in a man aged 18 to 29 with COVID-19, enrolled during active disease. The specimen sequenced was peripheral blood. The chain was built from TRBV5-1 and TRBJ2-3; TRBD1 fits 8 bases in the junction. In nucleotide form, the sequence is TGCGCCAGCAGTCCCGGGACAGGACGGGATACGCAGTATTTT. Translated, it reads CASSPGTGRDTQYF.